This TCR beta chain was observed in a study of T cell responses to AZD1222 COVID-19 vaccine. Produced via immunoSEQ multiplex PCR; TCRdb's table is partial and in-frame only. The table records approximately 150,000 clones, roughly nine tenths of them present only once. V was shortened by 0 bases and J by 0 bases, with 6 bases between the two germline ends. Germline V gene data show CDR1 as SEHNR and CDR2 as FQNEAQ (reference sequence). There are 15 residues in the CDR3. This TCR came from an adult in good health. This chain connects TRBV7-9 to TRBJ2-1, with D perhaps TRBD2 (5 bases). The sequencing here drew on peripheral blood, taken on day 0 of AZD1222 vaccination. The CDR3 sequence: CASSLAGSSYNEQFF. The DNA for the CDR3 is TGTGCCAGCAGCTTAGCAGGGAGCTCCTACAATGAGCAGTTCTTC.